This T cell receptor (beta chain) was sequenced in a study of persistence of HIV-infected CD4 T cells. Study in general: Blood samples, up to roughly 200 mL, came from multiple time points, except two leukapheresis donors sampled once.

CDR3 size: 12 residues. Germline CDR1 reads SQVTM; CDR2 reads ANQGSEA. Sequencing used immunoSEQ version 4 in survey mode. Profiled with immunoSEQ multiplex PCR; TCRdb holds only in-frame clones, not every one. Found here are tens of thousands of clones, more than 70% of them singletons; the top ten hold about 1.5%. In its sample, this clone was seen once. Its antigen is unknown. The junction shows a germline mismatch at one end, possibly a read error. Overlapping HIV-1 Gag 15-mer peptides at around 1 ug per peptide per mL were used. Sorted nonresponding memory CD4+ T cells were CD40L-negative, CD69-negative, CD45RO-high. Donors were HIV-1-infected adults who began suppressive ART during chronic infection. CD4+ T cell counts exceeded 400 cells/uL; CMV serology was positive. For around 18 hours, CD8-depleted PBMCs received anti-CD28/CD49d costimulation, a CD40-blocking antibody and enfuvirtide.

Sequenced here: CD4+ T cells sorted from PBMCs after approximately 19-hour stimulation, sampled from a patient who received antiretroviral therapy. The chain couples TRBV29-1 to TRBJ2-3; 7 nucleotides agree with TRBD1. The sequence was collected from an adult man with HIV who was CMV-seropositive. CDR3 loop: CSVEETGVKLFF. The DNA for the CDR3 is TGCAGCGTTGAAGAAACAGGGGTTAAGCTCTTTTTT.